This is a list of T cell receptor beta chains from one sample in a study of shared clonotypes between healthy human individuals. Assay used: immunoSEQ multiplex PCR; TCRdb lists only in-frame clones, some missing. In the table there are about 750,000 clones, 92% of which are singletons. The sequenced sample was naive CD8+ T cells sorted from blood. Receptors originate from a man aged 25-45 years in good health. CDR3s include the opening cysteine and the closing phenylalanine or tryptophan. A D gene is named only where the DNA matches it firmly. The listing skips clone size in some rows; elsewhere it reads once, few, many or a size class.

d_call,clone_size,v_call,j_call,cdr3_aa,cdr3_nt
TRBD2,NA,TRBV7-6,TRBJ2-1,CASSPLASGYNEQFF,TGTGCCAGCAGCCCACTGGCTAGCGGTTACAATGAGCAGTTCTTC
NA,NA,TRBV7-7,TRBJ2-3,CASSLKAGDTQYF,TGTGCTAGCAGCTTAAAAGCTGGGGATACGCAGTATTTT
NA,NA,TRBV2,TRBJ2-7,CASKGSDSYEQYF,TGTGCCAGCAAGGGTAGCGACTCCTACGAGCAGTACTTC
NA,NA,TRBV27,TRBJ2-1,CASSLSQRSEQFF,TGTGCCAGCAGTTTATCGCAACGGAGTGAGCAGTTCTTC
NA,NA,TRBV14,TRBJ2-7,CASSQAATGEQYF,TGTGCCAGCAGCCAAGCCGCGACGGGCGAGCAGTACTTC
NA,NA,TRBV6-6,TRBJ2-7,CASSTTDWDEQYF,TGTGCCAGCAGTACTACGGACTGGGACGAGCAGTACTTC
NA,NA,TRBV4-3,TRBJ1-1,CASSQDRVSNTEAFF,TGCGCCAGCAGCCAAGATCGGGTCAGCAACACTGAAGCTTTCTTT
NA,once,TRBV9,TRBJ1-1,CASSVAVGEAFF,TGTGCCAGCAGCGTAGCTGTCGGTGAAGCTTTCTTT
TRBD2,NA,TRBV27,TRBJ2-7,CASSYGLAGVEQYF,TGTGCCAGCAGCTACGGACTAGCGGGAGTCGAGCAGTACTTC
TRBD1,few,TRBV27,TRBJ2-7,CASTPLQGSEQYF,TGTGCCAGCACCCCTTTACAGGGGAGCGAGCAGTACTTC
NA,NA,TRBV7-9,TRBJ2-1,CASWFEGLNRDEQFF,TGTGCCAGCTGGTTTGAGGGACTCAATCGGGATGAGCAGTTCTTC
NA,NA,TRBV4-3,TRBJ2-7,CASSQDTAGFYEQYF,TGCGCCAGCAGCCAAGATACGGCGGGATTCTACGAGCAGTACTTC
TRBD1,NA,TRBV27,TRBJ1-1,CASRTGGDEAFF,TGTGCCAGCAGAACAGGGGGAGATGAAGCTTTCTTT
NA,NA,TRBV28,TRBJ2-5,CASSLSRESGDRETQYF,TGTGCCAGCAGTTTAAGTCGCGAGTCGGGAGATAGGGAGACCCAGTACTTC
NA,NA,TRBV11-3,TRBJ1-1,CASSFHDGTEAFF,TGTGCCAGCAGCTTCCACGATGGCACTGAAGCTTTCTTT
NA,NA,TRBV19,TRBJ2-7,CASSPGVGAFYEQYF,TGTGCCAGTAGCCCAGGGGTAGGGGCCTTCTACGAGCAGTACTTC
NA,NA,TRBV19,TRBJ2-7,CASSRAVVYEQYF,TGTGCCAGTAGTAGGGCCGTCGTCTACGAGCAGTACTTC
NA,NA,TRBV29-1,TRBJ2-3,CSVVPAEQSTDTQYF,TGCAGCGTTGTTCCAGCGGAGCAGTCCACAGATACGCAGTATTTT
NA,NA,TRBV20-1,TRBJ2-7,CSAPNPGEQYF,TGCAGTGCCCCGAACCCGGGCGAGCAGTACTTC
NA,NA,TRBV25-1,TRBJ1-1,CASSPRLAVEAFF,TGTGCCAGCAGTCCCCGACTGGCAGTTGAAGCTTTCTTT
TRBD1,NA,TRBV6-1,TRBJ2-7,CASSVPGQGRHEQYF,TGTGCCAGCAGTGTTCCGGGACAGGGACGCCACGAGCAGTACTTC
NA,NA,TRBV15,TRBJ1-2,CATSLGGFYGYTF,TGTGCCACCTCCCTGGGGGGGTTCTATGGCTACACCTTC
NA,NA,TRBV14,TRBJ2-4,CASGPGPAKNIQYF,TGTGCCAGCGGGCCAGGCCCCGCCAAAAACATTCAGTACTTC
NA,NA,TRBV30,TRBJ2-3,CAWSQDSSSTDTQYF,TGTGCCTGGAGTCAGGACAGCTCTAGCACAGATACGCAGTATTTT
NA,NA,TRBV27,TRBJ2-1,CASSLVSAVTFGNEQFF,TGTGCCAGCAGCCTCGTAAGCGCGGTTACGTTTGGCAATGAGCAGTTCTTC
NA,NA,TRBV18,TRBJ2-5,CASSYVGETQYF,TGTGCCAGCTCCTACGTGGGGGAGACCCAGTACTTC
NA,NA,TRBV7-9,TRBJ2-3,CASSLGTDTQYF,TGTGCCAGCAGCTTAGGTACAGATACGCAGTATTTT
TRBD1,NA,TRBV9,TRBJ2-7,CASSPRTGYLVYEQYF,TGTGCCAGCAGCCCCCGGACAGGCTACCTGGTCTACGAGCAGTACTTC
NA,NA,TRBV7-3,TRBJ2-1,CASSLSPSYNEQFF,TGTGCCAGCAGCTTAAGCCCCTCCTACAATGAGCAGTTCTTC
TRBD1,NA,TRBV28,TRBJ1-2,CASSFPPVRDRGYGYTF,TGTGCCAGCAGTTTCCCCCCCGTGCGGGACAGGGGCTATGGCTACACCTTC
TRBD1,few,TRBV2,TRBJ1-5,CASSQVGQGEYQPQHF,TGTGCCAGCAGTCAGGTGGGACAGGGGGAATATCAGCCCCAGCATTTT
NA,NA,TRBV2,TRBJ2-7,CASLGWGAIQYF,TGTGCCAGCCTCGGCTGGGGAGCGATACAGTACTTC
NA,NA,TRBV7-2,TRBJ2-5,CASSLNRGPQETQYF,TGTGCCAGCAGCTTAAATAGGGGCCCACAAGAGACCCAGTACTTC
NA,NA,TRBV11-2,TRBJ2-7,CASSLLFRERNEQYF,TGTGCCAGCAGCTTACTCTTTCGGGAGCGGAACGAGCAGTACTTC
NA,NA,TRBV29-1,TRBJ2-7,CSVESSSYEQYF,TGCAGCGTTGAAAGTAGCTCCTACGAGCAGTACTTC
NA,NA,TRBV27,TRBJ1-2,CASSSQGYSGYTF,TGTGCCAGCAGTTCACAAGGATACTCTGGCTACACCTTC
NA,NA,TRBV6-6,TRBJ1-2,CASSLTTNYGYTF,TGTGCCAGCAGTCTAACTACAAACTATGGCTACACCTTC
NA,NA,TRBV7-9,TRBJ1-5,CASSLDGSNQPQHF,TGTGCCAGCAGCTTAGACGGAAGCAATCAGCCCCAGCATTTT
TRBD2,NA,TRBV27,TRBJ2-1,CASSLPGTSNEQFF,TGTGCCAGCAGTTTACCCGGGACTAGCAATGAGCAGTTCTTC
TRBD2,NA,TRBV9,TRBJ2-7,CASSVGLAGNEQYF,TGTGCCAGCAGCGTAGGTCTAGCGGGAAACGAGCAGTACTTC
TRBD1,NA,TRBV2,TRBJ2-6,CASRFRDRAFSGANVLTF,TGTGCCAGCAGATTCCGGGACAGGGCTTTCTCTGGGGCCAACGTCCTGACTTTC